This record covers a single T cell receptor beta chain. Its antigen is as yet unknown. At one end, the junction sequence differs from germline, possibly due to a read error. This sample was included in a study of tumor-infiltrating lymphocytes in primary liver carcinoma. Whole-study context: Patients, male and female, were 30 to 69 years old. Samples produced roughly 3.65 to 7.5 million productive TCRbeta reads, comparable across tissue types.

TCR beta cDNA was prepared out of approximately 500 ng total RNA by means of a constant-region primer. Investigators got TCR beta libraries out of three nested multiplex PCR rounds, done with slightly modified ARM-PCR. TCRdb re-called the multiplex PCR reads through MiXCR, storing one row per CDR3 protein. The sample contains more than 60,000 distinct CDR3 sequences, roughly three quarters of which appear only once. General study results and limits: Relative to tumor region pairs, the tumor-adjacent and tumor-blood pairs showed overlap that was lower. Just about 7.5-25% of leading clones were found in every one of five regions.

Bulk tissue was left unsorted, and RNA and DNA were co-extracted from roughly 20-30 mg of it. The sample consisted of liver tumor tissue from sampling region 4. Described subset: tumor region T4, right-lateral pole. This TCR derives from a man aged 35-49 years with primary liver carcinoma and hepatitis B virus infection.

CDR3 loop: CAGSLEVGGLTYTQYF. CDR3 in DNA: TGTGCCGGCAGCTTAGAAGTGGGGGGCCTCACATATACGCAGTATTTT. The chain couples TRBV11-2 to TRBJ2-3, with D tentatively TRBD1 or TRBD2 (6 bases each). The CDR3 loop spans 16 amino acids. The germline CDR1 and CDR2 sequences are SGHAT and FQNNGV.